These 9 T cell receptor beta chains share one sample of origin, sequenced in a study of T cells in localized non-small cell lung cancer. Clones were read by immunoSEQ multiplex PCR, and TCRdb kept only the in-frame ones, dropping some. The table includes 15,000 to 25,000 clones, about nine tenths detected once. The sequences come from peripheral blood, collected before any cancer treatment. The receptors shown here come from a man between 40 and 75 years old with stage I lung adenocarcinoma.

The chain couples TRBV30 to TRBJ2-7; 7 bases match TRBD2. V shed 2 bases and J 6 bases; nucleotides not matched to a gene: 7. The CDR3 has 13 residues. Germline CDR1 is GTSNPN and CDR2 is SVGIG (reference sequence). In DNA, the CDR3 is TGTGCCTGGAGTTTCCAGGGCGGGGGCGAGCAGTACTTC. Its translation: CAWSFQGGGEQYF. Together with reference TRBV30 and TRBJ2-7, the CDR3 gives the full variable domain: SQTIHQWPATLVQPVGSPLSLECTVEGTSNPNLYWYRQAAGRGLQLLFYSVGIGQISSEVPQNLSASRPQDRQFILSSKKLLLSDSGFYLCAWSFQGGGEQYFGPGTRLTVT.

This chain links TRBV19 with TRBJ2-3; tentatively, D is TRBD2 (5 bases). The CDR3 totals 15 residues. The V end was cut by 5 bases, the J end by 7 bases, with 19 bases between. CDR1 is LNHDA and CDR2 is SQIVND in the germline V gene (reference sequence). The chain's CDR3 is CASSSSGPPGYTQYF. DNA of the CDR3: TGTGCCAGTAGTTCCAGCGGTCCCCCCGGATATACGCAGTATTTT.

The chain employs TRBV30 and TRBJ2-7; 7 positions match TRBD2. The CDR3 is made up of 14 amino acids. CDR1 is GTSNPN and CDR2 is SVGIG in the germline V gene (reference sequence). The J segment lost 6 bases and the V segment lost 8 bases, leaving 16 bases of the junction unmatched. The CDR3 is CALAPGGVAGEQYF. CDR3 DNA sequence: TGTGCCCTAGCGCCGGGAGGAGTCGCGGGCGAGCAGTACTTC.

The CDR3 DNA reads as TGTGCCAGCTCCGGTGCCGGGAGTGGCGAGCAGTACTTC. It translates to CASSGAGSGEQYF. The rearrangement links TRBV18 to TRBJ2-7; possibly TRBD2 for D (6 bases). Trimming took 6 bases from V and 6 from J, leaving 15 bases between them. The CDR3 extends over 13 amino acids. The germline CDR1 and CDR2 sequences are KGHSH and LQKENI.

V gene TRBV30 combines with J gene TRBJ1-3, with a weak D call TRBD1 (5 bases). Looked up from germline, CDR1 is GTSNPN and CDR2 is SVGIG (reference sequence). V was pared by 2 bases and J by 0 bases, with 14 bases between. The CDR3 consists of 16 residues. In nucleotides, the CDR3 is TGTGCCTGGAGTATAAGGGGAGGCTCCTCTGGAAACACCATATATTTT. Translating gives CAWSIRGGSSGNTIYF.

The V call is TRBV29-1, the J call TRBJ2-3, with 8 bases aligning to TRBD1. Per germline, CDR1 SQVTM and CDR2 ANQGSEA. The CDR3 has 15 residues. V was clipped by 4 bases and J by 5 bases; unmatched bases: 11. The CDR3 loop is CSVGLSGQGRDTQYF. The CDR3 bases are TGCAGCGTTGGATTGTCCGGACAGGGTAGAGATACGCAGTATTTT.

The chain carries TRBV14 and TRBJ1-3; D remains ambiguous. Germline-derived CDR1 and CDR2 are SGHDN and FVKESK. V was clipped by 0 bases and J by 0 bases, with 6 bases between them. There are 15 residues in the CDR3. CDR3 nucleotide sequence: TGTGCCAGCAGCCAAGAGCGGAGCTCTGGAAACACCATATATTTT. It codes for CASSQERSSGNTIYF.

The CDR3 DNA follows: TGTGCCAGCAGTTCGGACAGGGGGGACACTGAAGCTTTCTTT. It encodes CASSSDRGDTEAFF. The chain couples TRBV7-9 to TRBJ1-1; 10 bases match TRBD1. CDR1 is SEHNR and CDR2 is FQNEAQ in the germline V gene (reference sequence). J lost 3 bases, V lost 6 bases, and 4 bases had no gene match. The CDR3 is made up of 14 amino acids.

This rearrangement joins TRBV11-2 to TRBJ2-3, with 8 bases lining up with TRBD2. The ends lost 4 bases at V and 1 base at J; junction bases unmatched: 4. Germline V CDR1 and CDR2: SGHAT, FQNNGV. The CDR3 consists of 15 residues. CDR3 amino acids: CASSSQLAGTDTQYF. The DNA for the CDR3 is TGTGCCAGCAGCTCTCAACTAGCGGGCACAGATACGCAGTATTTT.